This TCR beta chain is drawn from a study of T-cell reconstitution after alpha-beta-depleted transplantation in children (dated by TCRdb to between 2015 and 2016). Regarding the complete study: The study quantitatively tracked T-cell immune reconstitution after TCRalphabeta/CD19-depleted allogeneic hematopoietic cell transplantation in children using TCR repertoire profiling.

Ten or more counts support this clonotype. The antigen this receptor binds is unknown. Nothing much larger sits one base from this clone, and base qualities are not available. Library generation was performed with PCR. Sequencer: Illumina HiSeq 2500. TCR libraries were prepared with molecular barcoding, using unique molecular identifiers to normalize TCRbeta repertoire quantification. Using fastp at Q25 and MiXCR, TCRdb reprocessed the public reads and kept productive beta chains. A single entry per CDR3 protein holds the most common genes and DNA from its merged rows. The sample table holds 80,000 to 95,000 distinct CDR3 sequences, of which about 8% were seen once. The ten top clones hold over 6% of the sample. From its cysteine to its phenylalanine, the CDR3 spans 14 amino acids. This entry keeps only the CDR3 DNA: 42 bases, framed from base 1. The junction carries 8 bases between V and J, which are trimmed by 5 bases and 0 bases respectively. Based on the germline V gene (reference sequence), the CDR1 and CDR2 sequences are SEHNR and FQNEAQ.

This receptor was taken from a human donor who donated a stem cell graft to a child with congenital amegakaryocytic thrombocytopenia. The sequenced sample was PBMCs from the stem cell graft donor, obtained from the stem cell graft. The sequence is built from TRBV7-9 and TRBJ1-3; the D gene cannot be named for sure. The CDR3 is CASSQQLSGNTIYF. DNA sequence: TGTGCCAGCAGCCAACAGCTCTCTGGAAACACCATATATTTT.